This paragraph covers one T cell receptor (beta chain) sequence. The data are from a study of shared clonotypes between healthy human individuals. V was trimmed by 7 bases and J by 0 bases, leaving 9 bases between them. The germline gives CDR1 PRHDT, CDR2 FYEKMQ (reference sequence). The CDR3 runs to 13 residues. CD45RO negativity and positive selection for CCR7 defined naive CD8 cells, a population that excluded terminally differentiated effector memory CD45RA+ cells. Measured with immunoSEQ multiplex PCR; TCRdb has only the in-frame clones, and not every one. The data contain around 2,000,000 clones, approximately 94% of them seen just once; the ten biggest clones take up 0.9% to 1.4%.

This clonotype originated in a man between 18 and 35 years old in good health. The specimen sequenced was naive CD8+ T cells sorted from blood. The chain joins TRBV13 to TRBJ1-1; possible D gene TRBD1, 5 bases. The CDR3 bases are TGTGCCAGCAATGCAGGGATGAACACTGAAGCTTTCTTT. Translated, it gives CASNAGMNTEAFF.